The rows below give T cell receptor beta chains drawn from one sample of a study of patients and donors after allogeneic stem cell transplantation. TCRdb recomputed calls from the RT-PCR reads with MiXCR, one row per CDR3 protein. The sample shows some 92,000 distinct CDR3 sequences, under 50% of them seen only once. Input material: blood, either unsorted or a sorted T cell fraction (not recorded which). The receptors originated from a human donor who was either an allogeneic HSCT recipient or a stem cell or donor lymphocyte infusion donor (not recorded which). It is not recorded whose cells these are; they may come from a transplant donor. The CDR3 runs from the conserved cysteine through the conserved F or W.

V	J	CDR3
TRBV10-1	TRBJ2-1	CASSRSGPGDEQFF
TRBV12-3/TRBV12-4	TRBJ1-1	CASSLGWTEAFF
TRBV12-3/TRBV12-4	TRBJ1-6	CASSLAGRINSPLHF
TRBV4-3	TRBJ1-2	CASSNRGPHYGYTF
TRBV20-1	TRBJ2-1	CSVPVNYNEQFF
TRBV12-3/TRBV12-4	TRBJ1-2	CASSPQENYGYTF
TRBV7-3	TRBJ1-5	CASSLSRDQPQHF
TRBV12-3/TRBV12-4	TRBJ1-2	CASTGQGRDYGYTF
TRBV5-1	TRBJ1-4	CASRMLETSNEKLFF
TRBV28	TRBJ1-2	CASSSGQGRYGYTF
TRBV5-1	TRBJ1-2	CASSLVNGAHGYTF
TRBV12-3/TRBV12-4	TRBJ1-5	CASSSRDSNQPQHF
TRBV15	TRBJ1-2	CATSRGGQGGHGYTF
TRBV20-1	TRBJ2-7	CSASIQLAGEEQYF
TRBV7-3	TRBJ1-2	CASSLLGQGSGYTF
TRBV5-1	TRBJ1-2	CASAGTSPDSGYGYTF
TRBV20-1	TRBJ2-7	CSGGEFGAGRDEQYF
TRBV25-1	TRBJ1-5	CASSEFGSNQPQHF
TRBV20-1	TRBJ1-2	CSASVLLTYGYTF
TRBV6-5	TRBJ1-6	CASRRLVRGNSPLHF
TRBV29-1	TRBJ2-3	CSVEEASGRAFDTQYF
TRBV4-1	TRBJ1-2	CASSQVIRGPYGYTF
TRBV18	TRBJ1-2	CASSLEDGIYGYTF
TRBV29-1	TRBJ1-1	CSVCRDRLNTEAFF
TRBV15	TRBJ1-6	CATSRDFFSPLHF
TRBV4-3	TRBJ1-4	CASSPTVATNEKLFF
TRBV3-1	TRBJ2-1	CASSQGRGINEQFF
TRBV28	TRBJ1-1	CASSPARVSEAFF
TRBV28	TRBJ2-7	CASSRPTVASFYEQYF
TRBV27	TRBJ1-5	CASSPQEINQPQHF
TRBV12-3/TRBV12-4	TRBJ1-2	CASSFGAVYGYTF